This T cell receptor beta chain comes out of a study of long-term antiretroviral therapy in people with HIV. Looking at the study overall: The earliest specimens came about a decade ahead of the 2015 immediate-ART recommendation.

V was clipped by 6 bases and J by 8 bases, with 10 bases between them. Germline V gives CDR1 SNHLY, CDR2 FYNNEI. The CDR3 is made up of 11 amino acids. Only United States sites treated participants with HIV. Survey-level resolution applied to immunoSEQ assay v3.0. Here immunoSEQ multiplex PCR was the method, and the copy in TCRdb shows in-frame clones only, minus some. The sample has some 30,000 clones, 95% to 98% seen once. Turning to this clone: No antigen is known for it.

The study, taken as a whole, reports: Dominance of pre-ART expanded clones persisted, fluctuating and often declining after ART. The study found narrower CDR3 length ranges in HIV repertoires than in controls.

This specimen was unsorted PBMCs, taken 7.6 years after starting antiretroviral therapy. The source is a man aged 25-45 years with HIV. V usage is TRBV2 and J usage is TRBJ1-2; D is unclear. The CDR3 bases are TGTGCCAGCAGGATTGGATACGGCTACACCTTC. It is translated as CASRIGYGYTF.